Below, 26 T cell receptor beta chains from the same sample are listed, as sequenced in a study of blood T cell repertoires in COVID-19 (TCRdb year 2020). Library preparation used the immunoSEQ multiplex PCR assay. TCRdb took this table from immuneACCESS and kept in-frame rearrangements with V and J called. Such tables lack part of the clones; where checked against another copy, unresolved V genes explain under half of the gap, and the rest is unexplained. The sample yields some 94,000 clones; around 83% were counted once. The ten largest clonotypes hold 1.5% to 2.5% of the sample. The sequencing sample was made of peripheral blood. Receptor source: a man in his sixties or seventies with active or convalescent COVID-19.

This clone was recorded once. The chain combines TRBV28 with TRBJ2-1; maybe TRBD1 (5 bases). Germline values: CDR1 MDHEN, CDR2 SYDVKM. The CDR3 is 16 residues long. V was trimmed by 8 bases and J by 4 bases, leaving 21 bases between them. The DNA of the CDR3 is TGTGCCAGCCCCCCCCAGGGAAGGAGCTCTTACAATGAGCAGTTCTTC. It specifies CASPPQGRSSYNEQFF.

This chain links TRBV25-1 with TRBJ2-1; TRBD2 aligns across 9 bases. The CDR3 extends over 15 amino acids. The germline V gene encodes CDR1 MGHDK and CDR2 SYGVNS. Unmatched junction bases numbered 5, after V lost 4 bases and J lost 4 bases. Here the CDR3 DNA reads TGTGCCAGCAGTGGTAGCGGGGGACGTTACAATGAGCAGTTCTTC. Translation gives CASSGSGGRYNEQFF.

This clone was recorded a few times. This chain connects TRBV4-1 to TRBJ1-2; D unclear. With 0 bases removed from V and 8 bases from J, the gap between germline ends came to 22 bases. Germline CDR1 MGHRA, CDR2 YSYEKL. The CDR3 loop spans 17 amino acids. DNA for the CDR3: TGCGCCAGCAGCCAAGATCGGCGCCAGACATTCTCGGGAGGCTACACCTTC. It is translated as CASSQDRRQTFSGGYTF.

The rearrangement links TRBV28 to TRBJ2-7; tentative D call: TRBD2 (7 bases). The CDR3 length is 16 residues. The V gene's germline CDR1 is MDHEN and CDR2 SYDVKM. Deletions cut 5 bases from V and 0 bases from J, with 17 bases between. The CDR3 sequence: CASSGGGGPSSYEQYF. The CDR3 DNA reads TGTGCCAGCAGTGGGGGCGGGGGCCCTAGCTCCTACGAGCAGTACTTC.

This sequence joins TRBV28 and TRBJ1-1, with D possibly matching TRBD1 (5 bases). The CDR3 loop spans 14 amino acids. Trimming left V 7 bases short and J 4 bases short, with 16 bases between. From germline, CDR1 is MDHEN and CDR2 SYDVKM. CDR3 amino acids: CASTMPGRSTEAFF. Here the CDR3 DNA reads TGTGCCAGCACCATGCCAGGGAGGTCCACTGAAGCTTTCTTT.

This chain connects TRBV7-2 to TRBJ1-1; 7 bases fit TRBD1. CDR3 length: 14 amino acids. CDR1 SGHTA and CDR2 FQGNSA come from the germline V gene. J was trimmed by 1 base and V by 10 bases; bases with no gene match: 9. This chain's CDR3 is CATGTDRWNTEAFF. The CDR3, as DNA: TGTGCCACCGGGACAGACCGTTGGAACACTGAAGCTTTCTTT.

V gene TRBV20-1 combines with J gene TRBJ1-4, with 8 bases aligning to TRBD1. Trimming took 3 bases from V and 6 from J; bases not matched to a gene: 6. CDR1 is DFQATT and CDR2 is SNEGSKA in the germline V gene (reference sequence). This CDR3 spans 14 amino acids. CDR3 residues: CSASSDRGHEKLFF. In DNA, the CDR3 is TGCAGTGCTAGTTCTGACAGGGGCCATGAAAAACTGTTTTTT.

The chain recombines TRBV3-1 (or the pseudogene TRBV3-2) with TRBJ2-5; D not resolved. V lost 5 bases to trimming and J lost 7 bases, with 11 bases between them. Germline-derived CDR1 and CDR2 are LGHDT and YNNKEL (reference sequence). This CDR3 region has 12 residues. The CDR3 loop is CASSGGRGTQYF. As DNA, the CDR3 is TGTGCCAGCAGCGGTGGTCGAGGGACCCAGTACTTC.

The rearrangement links TRBV7-6 to TRBJ2-5, with D perhaps matching TRBD2 (7 bases). The V and J ends lost 2 bases and 4 bases respectively, with 17 bases between them. There are 16 residues in the CDR3. Germline CDR1 is SGHVS and CDR2 is FNYEAQ. Here the CDR3 DNA reads TGTGCCAGCAGCTTAAATCCTCGGGGGGCGGGAGAGACCCAGTACTTC. Amino acids: CASSLNPRGAGETQYF.

The chain recombines TRBV5-1 with TRBJ1-2; 7 bases are a match to TRBD1. The length of the CDR3 is 15 residues. Germline V CDR1 and CDR2: SGHRS, YFSETQ. Losses at the gene ends were 5 bases for V and 2 bases for J; bases not matched to a gene: 9. DNA of the CDR3: TGCGCCAGCAGTCCGGCCCCGACAGGGAACTATGGCTACACCTTC. It translates to CASSPAPTGNYGYTF.

This chain links TRBV5-1 with TRBJ2-1; 11 nucleotides align to TRBD2. The germline CDR1 and CDR2 sequences are SGHRS and YFSETQ. J was trimmed by 12 bases and V by 0 bases; bases with no gene match: 8. This CDR3 has 15 residues. The CDR3 region is CASSLGLAGGTRQFF. The DNA of the CDR3 is TGCGCCAGCAGCTTGGGGCTAGCGGGGGGTACTCGGCAGTTCTTC.

V and J are TRBV6-6 and TRBJ1-6; weak D call: TRBD1 (5 bases). The CDR3 has 17 residues. Germline V gene lookup returns CDR1 MNHNY and CDR2 SVGAGI (reference sequence). V was clipped by 5 bases and J by 7 bases, with 21 bases between them. CDR3 region: CASSLGGGAARNSPLHF. Here the CDR3 DNA reads TGTGCCAGCAGTCTGGGGGGGGGAGCCGCCCGGAATTCACCCCTCCACTTT.

V and J are TRBV5-1 and TRBJ1-6; 7 positions match TRBD1. Germline loops: CDR1 SGHRS, CDR2 YFSETQ. This CDR3 has 18 residues. V dropped 6 bases and J dropped 0; count of bases not matched to a gene: 12. The CDR3 loop reads CASTRGVTESSYNSPLHF. CDR3 in DNA: TGCGCCAGCACCAGGGGGGTAACAGAGAGCTCCTATAATTCACCCCTCCACTTT. Drawing the rest from reference TRBV5-1 and TRBJ1-6, the complete variable domain is KAGVTQTPRYLIKTRGQQVTLSCSPISGHRSVSWYQQTPGQGLQFLFEYFSETQRNKGNFPGRFSGRQFSNSRSEMNVSTLELGDSALYLCASTRGVTESSYNSPLHFGNGTRLTVT.

The chain employs TRBV5-1 and TRBJ1-1; 8 bases are shared with TRBD1. The germline V gene has CDR1 SGHRS and CDR2 YFSETQ. The CDR3 runs 14 residues. V was clipped by 3 bases and J by 3 bases; unmatched bases: 4. The CDR3 bases are TGCGCCAGCAGCTCTGGACAGGGATACACTGAAGCTTTCTTT. Amino acids: CASSSGQGYTEAFF. Full variable domain (outside the CDR3, taken from reference TRBV5-1 and TRBJ1-1): KAGVTQTPRYLIKTRGQQVTLSCSPISGHRSVSWYQQTPGQGLQFLFEYFSETQRNKGNFPGRFSGRQFSNSRSEMNVSTLELGDSALYLCASSSGQGYTEAFFGQGTRLTVV.

The chain combines TRBV27 with TRBJ2-6; D not certain. CDR1 is MNHEY, CDR2 SMNVEV, per germline (reference sequence). The CDR3 consists of 13 residues. V shed 6 bases and J shed 1 base, with 4 bases lying between them. CDR3 DNA sequence: TGTGCCAGCAGCGCGTCTGGGGCCAACGTCCTGACTTTC. This sequence encodes CASSASGANVLTF. The full variable domain, rest sourced from reference TRBV27 and TRBJ2-6, is EAQVTQNPRYLITVTGKKLTVTCSQNMNHEYMSWYRQDPGLGLRQIYYSMNVEVTDKGDVPEGYKVSRKEKRNFPLILESPSPNQTSLYFCASSASGANVLTFGAGSRLTVL.

This clone was seen only once. V is TRBV5-6 and J is TRBJ2-1; D perhaps matches TRBD1 (6 bases). The V gene lost 6 bases and the J gene lost 7 bases, with 20 bases spanning the gap. From germline, CDR1 is SGHDT and CDR2 YYEEEE. This CDR3 comprises 15 residues. For the CDR3, the DNA is TGTGCCAGCACCGTCAGGGTCACTCAGGGGAATGAGCAGTTCTTC. It encodes CASTVRVTQGNEQFF.

V is TRBV7-2 and J is TRBJ1-6; TRBD1 agrees at 7 bases. This CDR3 comprises 14 residues. Germline CDR1 and CDR2: SGHTA and FQGNSA. V lost 5 bases, J lost 7 bases, and 5 bases stayed unmatched. As DNA, the CDR3 is TGTGCCAGCAGCCAGGGGACAGCGAATTCACCCCTCCACTTT. This codes for CASSQGTANSPLHF.

This clone was picked up a small number of times. The chain is built from TRBV19 and TRBJ1-4, with TRBD1 identical over 10 bases. Germline V gene data show CDR1 as LNHDA and CDR2 as SQIVND (reference sequence). The CDR3 extends over 17 amino acids. V gave up 0 bases and J gave up 8 bases; unmatched junction bases: 9. The CDR3 nucleotides read TGTGCCAGTAGTATAGACTTCGGGACAGGGGAATTCGAAAAACTGTTTTTT. It is translated as CASSIDFGTGEFEKLFF.

The chain uses TRBV19 and TRBJ2-1, with TRBD2 matching over 11 bases. CDR1 is LNHDA and CDR2 is SQIVND in the germline V gene (reference sequence). Trimming cost V 4 bases and J 4 bases; bases outside gene matches: 6. The CDR3 consists of 16 residues. CDR3 nucleotide sequence: TGTGCCAGTAGTAGCACGGGACTAGCGGATTACAATGAGCAGTTCTTC. Protein product: CASSSTGLADYNEQFF.

V and J are TRBV6-5 and TRBJ1-2; a weak D match, TRBD1 (5 bases). V was trimmed by 3 bases and J by 2 bases, leaving 7 bases between them. The CDR3 contains 13 residues. Germline loops: CDR1 MNHEY, CDR2 SVGAGI. The CDR3 bases are TGTGCCAGCAGTTATGGACAAAACTATGGCTACACCTTC. Its protein is CASSYGQNYGYTF.

The chain has TRBV3-1 (or the pseudogene TRBV3-2) and TRBJ1-1; tentative D call: TRBD1 (5 bases). Per the germline V gene, CDR1 is LGHDT and CDR2 is YNNKEL (reference sequence). This CDR3 spans 14 amino acids. Trimming took off 1 base at V and 8 bases at J, with 14 bases between the two ends. The CDR3 DNA follows: TGTGCCAGCAGCCAAGGCGGGGGTTCTCAGGAAGCTTTCTTT. Translation: CASSQGGGSQEAFF.

This chain connects TRBV28 to TRBJ2-3; weak D call: TRBD2 (6 bases). With 3 bases removed from V and 1 base from J, the gap between germline ends came to 20 bases. CDR3 size: 18 residues. Germline V lookup: CDR1 MDHEN, CDR2 SYDVKM. In nucleotides, the CDR3 is TGTGCCAGCAGTTTCAGAGGTAGCGGTAGGATAGGCACAGATACGCAGTATTTT. This encodes CASSFRGSGRIGTDTQYF.

The chain uses TRBV30 and TRBJ2-7; 7 bases fit TRBD1. Trimming removed 5 bases from V and 7 bases from J; junction bases left unmatched: 8. CDR1 GTSNPN and CDR2 SVGIG come from the germline V gene (reference sequence). The CDR3 consists of 12 residues. CDR3 sequence (DNA): TGTGCCTGGGACAGGGTTTTTGGTGAGCAGTACTTC. It is translated as CAWDRVFGEQYF.

This clone was observed once. The chain recombines TRBV6-1 with TRBJ2-5; D is undetermined. Per the germline V gene, CDR1 is MNHNS and CDR2 is SASEGT. This CDR3 has 15 amino acids. Trimming stripped 2 bases from V and 4 bases from J, with 14 bases between. The CDR3 loop reads CASSESLLGRETQYF. The CDR3 coding sequence is TGTGCCAGCAGTGAAAGCCTCCTGGGCCGAGAGACCCAGTACTTC.

This clone is a singleton in its sample. The V and J genes are TRBV29-1 and TRBJ2-7; TRBD1 matches 7 bases. Losses at the gene ends were 2 bases for V and 5 bases for J; bases not matched to a gene: 6. The germline V gene has CDR1 SQVTM and CDR2 ANQGSEA. This CDR3 is 13 amino acids long. CDR3: CSVELDRVNEQYF. The DNA for the CDR3 is TGCAGCGTTGAACTCGACAGGGTGAACGAGCAGTACTTC.

In DNA form, the CDR3 reads TGTGCCAGCAAGACAGGGTTTGGGGCAGATACGCAGTATTTT. Translated: CASKTGFGADTQYF. The chain has TRBV6-5 and TRBJ2-3; 7 bases align to TRBD1. After removal of 7 bases from V and 4 bases from J, the junction contained 8 bases not matched to a gene. The CDR3 contains 14 residues. The V gene's germline CDR1 is MNHEY and CDR2 SVGAGI.